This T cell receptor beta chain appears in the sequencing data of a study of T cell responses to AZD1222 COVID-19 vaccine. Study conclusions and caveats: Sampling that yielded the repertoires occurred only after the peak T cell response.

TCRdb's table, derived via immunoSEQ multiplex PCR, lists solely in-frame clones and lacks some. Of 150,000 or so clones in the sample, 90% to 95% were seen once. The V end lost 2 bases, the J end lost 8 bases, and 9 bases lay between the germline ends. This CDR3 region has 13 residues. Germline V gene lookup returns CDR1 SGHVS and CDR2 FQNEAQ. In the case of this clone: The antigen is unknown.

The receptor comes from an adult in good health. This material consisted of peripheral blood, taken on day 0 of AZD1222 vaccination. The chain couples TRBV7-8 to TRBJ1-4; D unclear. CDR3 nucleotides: TGTGCCAGCAGCTTACGTGGTCAGGAAAAACTGTTTTTT. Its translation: CASSLRGQEKLFF.